The 27 T cell receptor beta chains listed next were all sequenced from one sample in a study of blood T cell repertoires in COVID-19. Data came from immunoSEQ multiplex PCR; TCRdb stores just in-frame clones and leaves some out. The table lists approximately 150,000 clones, over 80% of them singletons, with about 3.9% in the top ten. Sequenced: peripheral blood. These receptors were taken from a woman aged 60-75 years who had recovered from COVID-19.

The chain links TRBV6-1 to TRBJ1-2, with TRBD1 as a possible D gene (5 bases). CDR1 and CDR2 from the germline V gene are MNHNS and SASEGT. V was cut by 2 bases and J by 5 bases, with 15 bases left in between. This CDR3 contains 15 residues. The CDR3 is CASSELGGTSYGYTF. DNA for the CDR3: TGTGCCAGCAGTGAACTTGGAGGGACTTCTTATGGCTACACCTTC.

The V and J genes are TRBV18 and TRBJ1-2; 7 bases are a match to TRBD1. V lost 5 bases to trimming and J lost 6 bases; unmatched junction nucleotides: 9. The CDR3 extends over 14 amino acids. Germline V gene sequence: CDR1 KGHSH, CDR2 LQKENI. The CDR3 DNA sequence: TGTGCCAGCTCAGAAGAGACAGGGAGTGATGGCTACACCTTC. This codes for CASSEETGSDGYTF.

The chain is built from TRBV6-6 and TRBJ1-2; D may be TRBD1 (6 bases). With 8 bases removed from V and 2 bases from J, the gap between germline ends came to 12 bases. Germline CDR1 MNHNY, CDR2 SVGAGI (reference sequence). This CDR3 spans 13 amino acids. Here the CDR3 DNA reads TGTGCCAGCCACGAGGGGGGGAACTATGGCTACACCTTC. Its protein is CASHEGGNYGYTF.

The rearrangement joins TRBV5-1 to TRBJ2-1; 10 bases line up with TRBD2. Germline loops: CDR1 SGHRS, CDR2 YFSETQ. V lost 7 bases to trimming and J lost 8 bases; unmatched junction nucleotides: 15. This CDR3 contains 16 residues. CDR3 in DNA: TGCGCCAGCCGCGCTTTAACAGCGGGGGGGCAGGATGAGCAGTTCTTC. It encodes CASRALTAGGQDEQFF.

In DNA form, the CDR3 reads TGTGCCAGCAGCCGACAGGCAAATGAAAAACTGTTTTTT. Its translation: CASSRQANEKLFF. The chain links TRBV7-8 to TRBJ1-4, with D perhaps matching TRBD1 (6 bases). The V gene lost 5 bases and the J gene lost 5 bases, with 9 bases spanning the gap. Per germline, CDR1 SGHVS and CDR2 FQNEAQ. The CDR3 runs 13 residues. Using reference TRBV7-8 and TRBJ1-4 for the parts outside the CDR3, the full variable domain is GAGVSQSPRYKVAKRGQDVALRCDPISGHVSLFWYQQALGQGPEFLTYFQNEAQLDKSGLPSDRFFAERPEGSVSTLKIQRTQQEDSAVYLCASSRQANEKLFFGSGTQLSVL.

The DNA of the CDR3 is TGTGCCAGCAGTTTCGGGACAGCCCCGTACGAGCAGTACTTC. It is translated as CASSFGTAPYEQYF. The genes are TRBV6-6 and TRBJ2-7; 7 bases align to TRBD1. In germline, CDR1 is MNHNY, CDR2 SVGAGI (reference sequence). Trimming removed 4 bases from V and 4 bases from J; junction bases left unmatched: 7. The CDR3 contains 14 residues.

The chain carries TRBV12-3 or TRBV12-4 and TRBJ2-2, with a possible D match to TRBD1 (6 bases). CDR3 size: 13 residues. Trimming took 3 bases from V and 5 from J, leaving 7 bases between them. CDR3: CASSFGQTGELFF. CDR3 coding DNA: TGTGCCAGCAGTTTTGGACAGACCGGGGAGCTGTTTTTT.

CDR3 nucleotides: TGCGCCAGCAGCCCACACAGGGACAGCAATCAGCCCCAGCATTTT. This gives the protein CASSPHRDSNQPQHF. This chain connects TRBV4-1 to TRBJ1-5, with D perhaps TRBD1 (6 bases). V dropped 4 bases and J dropped 1 base, with 11 bases sitting between them. The germline CDR1 and CDR2 sequences are MGHRA and YSYEKL. CDR3 length equals 15 residues.

The J gene is TRBJ2-6, the V gene TRBV25-1, with no clear D. The V gene's germline CDR1 is MGHDK and CDR2 SYGVNS. V was cut by 3 bases and J by 1 base, with 4 bases left in between. The CDR3 has 14 residues. The CDR3 DNA is TGTGCCAGCAGTGACCCTTCTGGGGCCAACGTCCTGACTTTC. Residues: CASSDPSGANVLTF.

The rearrangement links TRBV30 to TRBJ1-6; TRBD1 aligns across 8 bases. CDR1 and CDR2 from the germline V gene are GTSNPN and SVGIG (reference sequence). This CDR3 has 12 amino acids. CDR3 DNA: TGTGCGAGCACAGGGGGTCCCGGGGCCCTCCACTTT. The encoded protein is CASTGGPGALHF.

This clone was found once. The chain links TRBV19 to TRBJ2-2; a weak D match, TRBD2 (6 bases). Trimming stripped 8 bases from V and 13 bases from J, with 20 bases between. This CDR3 spans 13 amino acids. In germline, CDR1 is LNHDA, CDR2 SQIVND (reference sequence). CDR3 sequence (DNA): TGTGCCAGTTCGTTCGTGTGGGGGGACGCGCTGTTTTTT. Amino acid sequence: CASSFVWGDALFF.

In its sample, this clone was seen a few times. The chain combines TRBV5-4 with TRBJ1-4, with a weak D call TRBD1 (6 bases). V lost 4 bases and J lost 3, with 10 bases in between. This CDR3 spans 14 amino acids. Germline CDR1 SGHNT, CDR2 YYREEE (reference sequence). CDR3 nucleotide sequence: TGTGCCAGCAGCGGGGGGGCGGCTAATGAAAAACTGTTTTTT. Translation gives CASSGGAANEKLFF.

The rearrangement joins TRBV6-6 to TRBJ1-4; 7 positions agree with TRBD1. The junction had 12 bases not matched to a gene; V was cut back by 6 bases and J by 5 bases. Germline V gives CDR1 MNHNY, CDR2 SVGAGI (reference sequence). The CDR3 contains 16 residues. The CDR3 protein is CASRTLDAGGNEKLFF. The CDR3 coding sequence is TGTGCCAGCAGAACCCTAGATGCAGGGGGAAATGAAAAACTGTTTTTT.

The chain recombines TRBV18 with TRBJ2-5, with 8 bases matching TRBD1. The J segment lost 2 bases and the V segment lost 2 bases, leaving 4 bases of the junction unmatched. Germline V gene lookup returns CDR1 KGHSH and CDR2 LQKENI. The CDR3 is 15 residues long. Here the CDR3 reads CASSPVGTGQETQYF. The CDR3 DNA reads TGTGCCAGCTCACCAGTAGGGACAGGACAAGAGACCCAGTACTTC.

This clone has only a few counts. The V gene is TRBV28, the J gene TRBJ2-3, with TRBD2 matching over 7 bases. CDR1 and CDR2 (germline): MDHEN, SYDVKM. The CDR3 is 19 residues long. V lost 5 bases and J lost 2; bases outside the gene matches: 19. CDR3 sequence (DNA): TGTGCCAGCAGTGGGAGGGGCTCGAGCGGTAGAAGCCCCACAGATACGCAGTATTTT. Translation: CASSGRGSSGRSPTDTQYF.

The rearrangement links TRBV19 to TRBJ1-1, with D maybe TRBD1 (6 bases). CDR3 size: 15 residues. V was trimmed by 3 bases and J by 3 bases, leaving 14 bases between them. CDR1 is LNHDA, CDR2 SQIVND, per germline (reference sequence). The CDR3 DNA follows: TGTGCCAGTAGTATCACGGGACAAGGGGACACTGAAGCTTTCTTT. Protein product: CASSITGQGDTEAFF.

This rearrangement joins TRBV7-2 to TRBJ1-1, with D hard to call. The ends were cut back, 7 bases at V and 4 bases at J, with 16 bases in the middle. This CDR3 has 14 amino acids. Germline CDR1 reads SGHTA; CDR2 reads FQGNSA. The CDR3 nucleotides are TGTGCCAGCACGCCAGGAATGCCCGGCACTGAAGCTTTCTTT. Residues: CASTPGMPGTEAFF.

The chain joins TRBV14 to TRBJ2-2, with 8 bases matching TRBD2. Trimming removed 4 bases from V and 1 base from J; junction bases left unmatched: 5. Germline assignment: CDR1 SGHDN and CDR2 FVKESK. The CDR3 runs 16 residues. CDR3 residues: CASSLLAGKNTGELFF. CDR3 in DNA: TGTGCCAGCAGCCTTTTAGCGGGGAAGAACACCGGGGAGCTGTTTTTT.

This chain links TRBV11-2 with TRBJ2-5; 9 bases line up with TRBD2. The trim removed 1 base at V and 5 bases at J, leaving 14 bases unmatched. This CDR3 spans 18 amino acids. Germline V gene data show CDR1 as SGHAT and CDR2 as FQNNGV. CDR3 protein: CASSLAYGGGALGETQYF. The CDR3 DNA is TGTGCCAGCAGCTTAGCCTATGGCGGGGGGGCCTTAGGGGAGACCCAGTACTTC.

The CDR3 here is CASSLRQGGITTDTQYF. CDR3 nucleotide sequence: TGTGCCAGCAGCCTCAGACAGGGTGGGATTACCACAGATACGCAGTATTTT. V and J are TRBV13 and TRBJ2-3; 7 bases agree with TRBD1. The CDR3 covers 17 residues. Germline loops: CDR1 PRHDT, CDR2 FYEKMQ (reference sequence). After removal of 5 bases from V and 2 bases from J, the junction contained 13 bases not matched to a gene. Looking up the rest from reference TRBV13 and TRBJ2-3 gives the full variable domain: AAGVIQSPRHLIKEKRETATLKCYPIPRHDTVYWYQQGPGQDPQFLISFYEKMQSDKGSIPDRFSAQQFSDYHSELNMSSLELGDSALYFCASSLRQGGITTDTQYFGPGTRLTVL.

The V call is TRBV28, the J call TRBJ2-7; TRBD2 matches at 7 bases. Germline CDR1 and CDR2: MDHEN and SYDVKM. The CDR3 runs 15 residues. Trimming removed 2 bases from V and 1 base from J; junction bases left unmatched: 5. The chain's CDR3 is CASSLPRGGSYEQYF. CDR3 nucleotides: TGTGCCAGCAGTTTACCCCGCGGGGGATCCTACGAGCAGTACTTC.

V gene TRBV9 combines with J gene TRBJ1-2; tentatively, D is TRBD1 (6 bases). The CDR3 covers 12 residues. V was clipped by 4 bases and J by 8 bases, with 12 bases between them. Germline V lookup: CDR1 SGDLS, CDR2 YYNGEE. The CDR3 region has the DNA TGTGCCAGCAGCCGACAAGGGGGAGGCTACACCTTC. Translation gives CASSRQGGGYTF.

This clone was detected a few times. The CDR3 region has the DNA TGTGCCAGCAGGGTGGACATTTTGGACACTGAAGCTTTCTTT. As protein: CASRVDILDTEAFF. The V and J genes are TRBV2 and TRBJ1-1; a possible D gene is TRBD1 (5 bases). There are 14 residues in the CDR3. Germline CDR1 SNHLY, CDR2 FYNNEI. The V and J ends lost 6 bases and 3 bases respectively, with 14 bases between them. Full variable domain (missing parts from reference TRBV2 and TRBJ1-1): EPEVTQTPSHQVTQMGQEVILRCVPISNHLYFYWYRQILGQKVEFLVSFYNNEISEKSEIFDDQFSVERPDGSNFTLKIRSTKLEDSAMYFCASRVDILDTEAFFGQGTRLTVV.

The chain uses TRBV5-1 and TRBJ1-4; D is uncertain. Germline V gene data show CDR1 as SGHRS and CDR2 as YFSETQ. CDR3 length equals 13 residues. V shed 2 bases and J shed 5 bases, with 7 bases lying between them. In nucleotides, the CDR3 is TGCGCCAGCAGCTTTCAGTTGAATGAAAAACTGTTTTTT. Translation: CASSFQLNEKLFF.

V is TRBV2 and J is TRBJ2-2; D possibly corresponds to TRBD1 (6 bases). CDR1 is SNHLY, CDR2 FYNNEI, per germline. The length of the CDR3 is 14 residues. V shed 6 bases and J shed 2 bases, with 10 bases lying between them. Here the CDR3 DNA reads TGTGCCAGCAGAACGACAGGCAACACCGGGGAGCTGTTTTTT. Translating gives CASRTTGNTGELFF.

V is TRBV2 and J is TRBJ1-6; a weak D match, TRBD1 (5 bases). V lost 6 bases and J lost 6, with 12 bases in between. CDR3 length: 14 amino acids. Germline CDR1 and CDR2: SNHLY and FYNNEI. CDR3 in amino acids: CASRVDSSNSPLHF. CDR3 sequence (DNA): TGTGCCAGCAGGGTTGACAGCTCTAATTCACCCCTCCACTTT.

This chain uses TRBV7-9 with TRBJ2-2; possibly TRBD2 for D (5 bases). Trimming removed 5 bases from V and 4 bases from J, with 14 bases in between. From germline, CDR1 is SEHNR and CDR2 FQNEAQ (reference sequence). This CDR3 contains 15 residues. In nucleotides, the CDR3 is TGTGCCAGCAGCAATCTAGCTTTTGGCACCGGGGAGCTGTTTTTT. This codes for CASSNLAFGTGELFF.